This T cell receptor (beta chain) was obtained from a study of T cell changes during pregnancy in multiple sclerosis. V gave up 0 bases and J gave up 6 bases, with 18 bases separating them. The germline V gene has CDR1 LGHNA and CDR2 YNFKEQ. The length of the CDR3 is 17 residues. The method was immunoSEQ multiplex PCR; TCRdb's version includes in-frame clones alone and lacks a portion of them. This sample has around 64,000 clones; 85% to 95% occur once, and the top ten carry roughly 2.7%. This TCR was sampled from a female donor with multiple sclerosis, enrolled in a pregnancy study. This material consisted of CD8+ T cells from peripheral blood mononuclear cells, taken in the third trimester of pregnancy. This chain links TRBV4-2 with TRBJ1-5, with a weak D call TRBD1 (6 bases). In DNA form, the CDR3 reads TGTGCCAGCAGCCAAGATGGTCCGGGGGGCGCGGGTCAGCCCCAGCATTTT. Amino acids: CASSQDGPGGAGQPQHF.